This passage covers 30 T cell receptor beta chains from one sample sequenced in a study of blood T cell repertoires in COVID-19. Clones were sequenced by immunoSEQ multiplex PCR, and TCRdb holds only the in-frame ones, with some missing. The data contain tens of thousands of clones, 75% to 90% of them seen just once; the ten biggest clones take up roughly 15%. Sequenced: peripheral blood. Every receptor here comes from a man aged 45 to 65 with active or convalescent COVID-19.

This sequence joins TRBV7-2 and TRBJ2-7; 12 nucleotides match TRBD2. CDR3 size: 15 residues. The germline CDR1 and CDR2 sequences are SGHTA and FQGNSA. J gave up 4 bases and V 8 bases, and 9 bases lay outside the gene matches. The CDR3, as DNA: TGTGCCAGCGGACGGCTAGCGGGGGGGATTTACGAGCAGTACTTC. This sequence encodes CASGRLAGGIYEQYF.

The count of this clone is one. This chain joins TRBV9 and TRBJ2-2; tentative D call: TRBD1 (6 bases). The V end was cut by 0 bases, the J end by 6 bases, with 12 bases between. Germline CDR1 is SGDLS and CDR2 is YYNGEE. The CDR3 covers 15 residues. The CDR3: CASSVVSRGPGELFF. In nucleotides, the CDR3 is TGTGCCAGCAGCGTAGTCAGCAGGGGACCCGGGGAGCTGTTTTTT.

V and J are TRBV13 and TRBJ1-1; D not resolved. The V and J ends lost 6 bases and 0 bases respectively, with 17 bases between them. The CDR3 sequence is 16 residues long. Germline V CDR1 and CDR2: PRHDT, FYEKMQ (reference sequence). CDR3 sequence reads: CASSPPPPGLNTEAFF. CDR3 nucleotides: TGTGCCAGCAGTCCCCCTCCCCCCGGTCTGAACACTGAAGCTTTCTTT.

The rearrangement uses TRBV10-3 and TRBJ2-3, with 10 bases lining up with TRBD2. The CDR3 is 15 residues long. V was pared by 6 bases and J by 6 bases, with 9 bases of the junction left unmatched. Looked up from germline, CDR1 is ENHRY and CDR2 is SYGVKD. This chain's CDR3 is CAIRRTSGLFDTQYF. The CDR3 DNA is TGTGCCATCAGGAGGACTAGCGGCCTTTTTGATACGCAGTATTTT.

The V gene is TRBV7-2, the J gene TRBJ2-1, with 13 bases identical to TRBD2. Germline trimming cut 5 bases from V and 8 bases from J; bases unmatched to any gene: 6. The germline CDR1 and CDR2 sequences are SGHTA and FQGNSA. The CDR3 covers 15 residues. The CDR3 bases are TGTGCCAGCAGCACTAGCGGGGGGGCCTTTGATGAGCAGTTCTTC. Encoded protein: CASSTSGGAFDEQFF.

This chain links TRBV10-3 with TRBJ1-1; the D is unclear. Germline assignment: CDR1 ENHRY and CDR2 SYGVKD. V was trimmed by 0 bases and J by 0 bases, leaving 5 bases between them. The CDR3 is made up of 14 amino acids. CDR3 region: CAISESPMNTEAFF. CDR3 in DNA: TGTGCCATCAGTGAGTCCCCTATGAACACTGAAGCTTTCTTT.

The CDR3 sequence: CASSVPGQGAAPYNEQFF. CDR3 in DNA: TGCGCCAGTTCCGTCCCGGGACAGGGGGCGGCGCCCTACAATGAGCAGTTCTTC. The genes are TRBV5-1 and TRBJ2-1, with 12 bases aligning to TRBD1. The germline CDR1 and CDR2 sequences are SGHRS and YFSETQ. This CDR3 is built from 18 residues. V shed 8 bases, J shed 2 bases, and the junction held 14 bases outside the gene matches.

V usage is TRBV9 and J usage is TRBJ2-2, with 15 bases matching TRBD2. Germline CDR1 SGDLS, CDR2 YYNGEE. After removal of 4 bases from V and 6 bases from J, the junction contained 7 bases not matched to a gene. The CDR3 totals 17 residues. This chain's CDR3 is CASSTGLAGGPAGELFF. In DNA, the CDR3 is TGTGCCAGCAGCACCGGACTAGCGGGGGGGCCAGCCGGGGAGCTGTTTTTT.

The chain joins TRBV7-2 to TRBJ2-2; D is perhaps TRBD2 (5 bases). This CDR3 region has 13 residues. Trimming shortened V by 5 bases and J by 8 bases, and 12 bases separated the two germline ends. Germline CDR1 SGHTA, CDR2 FQGNSA. CDR3 loop: CASSARTGGELFF. The CDR3, as DNA: TGTGCCAGCAGCGCCCGGACGGGAGGGGAGCTGTTTTTT.

This clone was seen only a few times. The CDR3, as DNA: TGTGCCAGCAGACAGTTCAACTCCTACGAGCAGTACTTC. Its protein is CASRQFNSYEQYF. The chain joins TRBV27 to TRBJ2-7; D remains ambiguous. V was clipped by 6 bases and J by 0 bases, with 9 bases between them. Germline V gives CDR1 MNHEY, CDR2 SMNVEV (reference sequence). The CDR3 has 13 amino acids.

Only a few counts were recorded for this clone. The rearrangement links TRBV5-1 to TRBJ1-6; D not resolved. V lost 4 bases, J lost 4 bases, and 12 bases lay in between. The CDR3 runs to 15 residues. The germline V gene has CDR1 SGHRS and CDR2 YFSETQ. The CDR3: CASSPTEAYNSPLHF. The CDR3 DNA follows: TGCGCCAGCAGCCCGACCGAGGCTTATAATTCACCCCTCCACTTT.

The chain has TRBV30 and TRBJ2-7, with TRBD1 identical over 7 bases. The CDR3 runs 14 residues. The trim removed 8 bases at V and 3 bases at J, leaving 13 bases unmatched. CDR1 and CDR2 from the germline V gene are GTSNPN and SVGIG (reference sequence). As DNA, the CDR3 is TGTGCCCACTCAAGGACAGGACCTCTCTACGAGCAGTACTTC. The encoded protein is CAHSRTGPLYEQYF.

The chain links TRBV9 to TRBJ2-7; 8 nucleotides agree with TRBD1. J lost 0 bases, V lost 0 bases, and 2 bases had no gene match. Per the germline V gene, CDR1 is SGDLS and CDR2 is YYNGEE. The CDR3 has 15 amino acids. The CDR3: CASSVGQGTSYEQYF. In nucleotides, the CDR3 is TGTGCCAGCAGCGTAGGACAGGGGACCTCCTACGAGCAGTACTTC.

The V call is TRBV6-2 or TRBV6-3, the J call TRBJ2-1, with 7 nucleotides matching TRBD1. V lost 6 bases, J lost 13 bases, and 9 bases stayed unmatched. The CDR3 runs to 12 residues. The germline CDR1 and CDR2 sequences are MNHEY and SVGEGT. CDR3 amino acids: CASSPGTETQFF. The CDR3 DNA reads TGTGCCAGCAGCCCCGGGACAGAAACTCAGTTCTTC.

V usage is TRBV2 and J usage is TRBJ1-5, with D unresolved. Between the trimmed V and J ends, which lost 8 bases and 2 bases, there was a span of 13 bases. Germline loops: CDR1 SNHLY, CDR2 FYNNEI. The CDR3 length is 14 residues. The CDR3 protein is CASRATGGNQPQHF. The CDR3 DNA is TGTGCCAGCCGTGCCACGGGTGGCAATCAGCCCCAGCATTTT. Filled out from reference TRBV2 and TRBJ1-5, the complete variable domain reads EPEVTQTPSHQVTQMGQEVILRCVPISNHLYFYWYRQILGQKVEFLVSFYNNEISEKSEIFDDQFSVERPDGSNFTLKIRSTKLEDSAMYFCASRATGGNQPQHFGDGTRLSIL.

This rearrangement joins TRBV6-6 to TRBJ2-2; 8 bases agree with TRBD1. With 5 bases clipped from V and 5 bases from J, the junction kept 4 bases outside the gene matches. This CDR3 comprises 14 residues. CDR1 is MNHNY, CDR2 SVGAGI, per germline (reference sequence). The CDR3 region has the DNA TGTGCCAGCAGTCACCGACAGGGGACCGGGGAGCTGTTTTTT. It yields the protein CASSHRQGTGELFF.

A few counts support this clone. The rearrangement joins TRBV2 to TRBJ1-3; D may be TRBD1 (5 bases). The CDR3 is 18 residues long. CDR1 and CDR2 (germline): SNHLY, FYNNEI. The ends were cut back, 3 bases at V and 2 bases at J, with 20 bases in the middle. The CDR3 DNA sequence: TGTGCCAGCAGTGAGATTTCCTTGATTGGGGCAACTGGAAACACCATATATTTT. Encoded protein: CASSEISLIGATGNTIYF.

The chain recombines TRBV15 with TRBJ1-5; D perhaps matches TRBD1 (6 bases). With 5 bases removed from V and 7 bases from J, the gap between germline ends came to 18 bases. Germline CDR1 LNHNV, CDR2 YYDKDF (reference sequence). The CDR3 contains 15 residues. In DNA form, the CDR3 reads TGTGCCACCAGCTTCTCGGACAGACCTGACCAGCCCCAGCATTTT. Translated, it gives CATSFSDRPDQPQHF.

V usage is TRBV19 and J usage is TRBJ2-1; no firm D call. The CDR3 length is 14 residues. The V gene's germline CDR1 is LNHDA and CDR2 SQIVND (reference sequence). Trimming cost V 4 bases and J 7 bases, with 14 bases left between them. Written as DNA, the CDR3 is TGTGCCAGTAGTACCTCCGAGGTAGTGAATGAGCAGTTCTTC. Protein: CASSTSEVVNEQFF. The whole variable domain, filled in from reference TRBV19 and TRBJ2-1, reads DGGITQSPKYLFRKEGQNVTLSCEQNLNHDAMYWYRQDPGQGLRLIYYSQIVNDFQKGDIAEGYSVSREKKESFPLTVTSAQKNPTAFYLCASSTSEVVNEQFFGPGTRLTVL.

J is TRBJ1-1 and V is TRBV6-2 or TRBV6-3; the D is unclear. V was cut by 5 bases and J by 1 base, with 5 bases left in between. The CDR3 is 12 residues long. Germline CDR1 is MNHEY and CDR2 is SVGEGT. The CDR3 DNA reads TGTGCCAGCAGTGAGGGGAACACTGAAGCTTTCTTT. The encoded protein is CASSEGNTEAFF.

The J gene is TRBJ1-4, the V gene TRBV7-6; TRBD1 might be the D (6 bases). Germline loops: CDR1 SGHVS, CDR2 FNYEAQ. CDR3 length equals 15 residues. V lost 2 bases and J 4 bases, leaving 11 bases between the germline ends. DNA of the CDR3: TGTGCCAGCAGCTTAAGTGCCAGGGGTAATGAAAAACTGTTTTTT. Translating it yields CASSLSARGNEKLFF.

This chain joins TRBV6-5 and TRBJ1-1; 8 nucleotides align to TRBD1. V shed 0 bases, J shed 5 bases, and the junction held 5 bases outside the gene matches. From germline, CDR1 is MNHEY and CDR2 SVGAGI. CDR3 length: 15 residues. The CDR3 spells CASSYSRQGWTEAFF. CDR3 DNA sequence: TGTGCCAGCAGTTACTCGAGACAGGGGTGGACTGAAGCTTTCTTT.

V gene TRBV11-3 combines with J gene TRBJ1-1; D gene uncertain. Germline values: CDR1 SGHNT, CDR2 YENEEA. This CDR3 comprises 13 residues. The V and J ends lost 1 base and 1 base respectively, with 4 bases between them. CDR3 DNA sequence: TGTGCCAGCAGCTTAGGGCAGAACACTGAAGCTTTCTTT. Protein sequence: CASSLGQNTEAFF.

V and J are TRBV18 and TRBJ1-1; D is perhaps TRBD1 (6 bases). The CDR3 totals 13 residues. Germline V CDR1 and CDR2: KGHSH, LQKENI. Trimming stripped 6 bases from V and 5 bases from J, with 13 bases between. DNA for the CDR3: TGTGCCAGCTCCCGGATACAGGGAACTGAAGCTTTCTTT. This gives the protein CASSRIQGTEAFF.

This clone was detected once. V is TRBV20-1 and J is TRBJ2-5; TRBD1 aligns across 7 bases. CDR1 and CDR2 (germline): DFQATT, SNEGSKA (reference sequence). The ends lost 7 bases at V and 7 bases at J; junction bases unmatched: 6. This CDR3 is 11 amino acids long. CDR3 loop: CSVPTGTTQYF. The DNA for the CDR3 is TGCAGTGTACCGACAGGGACGACCCAGTACTTC.

This chain connects TRBV19 to TRBJ1-2; TRBD1 matches 8 bases. CDR3 length: 13 residues. Germline CDR1 and CDR2: LNHDA and SQIVND (reference sequence). J was trimmed by 3 bases and V by 5 bases; bases with no gene match: 2. CDR3 sequence (DNA): TGTGCCAGTAGTCTGACAGGGGACTATGGCTACACCTTC. It translates to CASSLTGDYGYTF.

This chain links TRBV6-5 with TRBJ2-7; 11 nucleotides agree with TRBD2. CDR1 and CDR2 (germline): MNHEY, SVGAGI. This CDR3 comprises 14 residues. V lost 6 bases to trimming and J lost 4 bases; unmatched junction nucleotides: 5. The CDR3 region has the DNA TGTGCCAGCAGCCCGGGACTAGCGGAATACGAGCAGTACTTC. Protein sequence: CASSPGLAEYEQYF.

The J gene is TRBJ2-1, the V gene TRBV19, with 10 bases lining up with TRBD1. Looked up from germline, CDR1 is LNHDA and CDR2 is SQIVND (reference sequence). The V and J ends lost 6 bases and 4 bases, in that order; junction bases with no gene match: 9. The CDR3 covers 16 residues. CDR3 nucleotides: TGTGCCAGTAGGCAAAGGGGACAGGGGCCTTACAATGAGCAGTTCTTC. This encodes CASRQRGQGPYNEQFF. Full variable domain (outside the CDR3, taken from reference TRBV19 and TRBJ2-1): DGGITQSPKYLFRKEGQNVTLSCEQNLNHDAMYWYRQDPGQGLRLIYYSQIVNDFQKGDIAEGYSVSREKKESFPLTVTSAQKNPTAFYLCASRQRGQGPYNEQFFGPGTRLTVL.

This chain connects TRBV5-5 to TRBJ2-1; 7 bases align to TRBD2. The V and J ends lost 4 bases and 4 bases, in that order; junction bases with no gene match: 8. This CDR3 has 15 residues. Germline CDR1 reads SGHKS; CDR2 reads YYEKEE (reference sequence). CDR3 sequence: CASSPSGGGYNEQFF. DNA of the CDR3: TGTGCCAGCAGCCCTAGCGGCGGCGGTTACAATGAGCAGTTCTTC.

The chain links TRBV9 to TRBJ2-6; the match to TRBD1 covers 7 bases. V trimming: 6 bases; J trimming: 2 bases; junction bases outside the gene matches: 8. This CDR3 spans 16 amino acids. The V gene's germline CDR1 is SGDLS and CDR2 YYNGEE. In DNA, the CDR3 is TGTGCCAGCACCAGGGGTACAGGGGCTGGGGCCAACGTCCTGACTTTC. Protein sequence: CASTRGTGAGANVLTF.